This T cell receptor (beta chain) originates from a study of CD8+ T cells in alopecia areata (dated by TCRdb to the late 2010s). Regarding the study in general: Treated patients were enrolled in an open-label pilot trial of oral tofacitinib, 5 to 10 mg twice daily, for moderate-to-severe alopecia areata. Patients received tofacitinib for 6 to 18 months and were then followed off drug for 6 months to check for delayed response and recurrence. Human TCRbeta sequencing covered scalp tissue and sorted CD4+ and CD8+ peripheral blood T cells from patchy and totalis/universalis alopecia areata patients and healthy controls. Scalp clonality was compared among normal scalp (n=4), patchy alopecia areata scalp (n=8), and alopecia totalis/universalis scalp (n=8). RNA was extracted with the PAXgene miRNA kit for fixed scalp, the miRNeasy kit for PBMCs, and the RNeasy kit for mouse skin. In both human patients and the C3H/HeJ mouse model, the study applied high-throughput TCRbeta sequencing to look at T cell clonal expansion in alopecia areata. immunoSEQ multiplex PCR using 35 Vbeta forward primers and 13 Jbeta reverse primers was used to amplify TCRbeta CDR3 regions. Tofacitinib-treated patients had biopsies at baseline and at 4 and 24 weeks of treatment, with a later scalp biopsy in several patients. General findings and caveats noted by the study authors: Shared TCR sequences between patients were less evident than in mice, which may be partly attributable to HLA diversity in the patient population. Lesional scalp, especially in alopecia totalis/universalis, showed higher clonality and more expanded CD8+ clones than normal scalp, suggesting antigenic drive. Unlike mouse skin, where gammadelta T cells dominate, normal human skin contains resident alphabeta T cells that get sequenced too, which complicates analysis of the scalp TCR repertoire.

Details on this clone: This clone's antigen is unknown. The input lacks base qualities; no much larger clone sits a single base away.

From alopecia areata patients, peripheral blood was collected along with lesional scalp punch biopsies. PBMCs were isolated by density centrifugation and stained for CD3, CD4 and CD8, after which CD4+ and CD8+ T cells were sorted on a FACSAria. Library generation was performed with the immunoSEQ multiplex PCR assay. To provide template for TCR sequencing, every sample had RNA extracted and reverse transcribed into cDNA. SuperScript III was used for first-strand cDNA synthesis, primed with a 2:1 mix of oligo-dT and random hexamers. A synthetic immune receptor repertoire was used to gauge amplification bias, and whatever bias remained was removed computationally. Per the original workflow: Raw reads were preprocessed for error removal, and CDR3 was defined according to IMGT conventions as running from the conserved cysteine to phenylalanine. Clonality was calculated as 1 minus Shannon entropy normalized by log2 of the number of productive unique TCRs. Whether scalp clones were CD4 or CD8 was inferred by matching scalp TCRbeta sequences against CD4 and CD8 repertoires sorted from blood. The source is immuneACCESS, and TCRdb retained only in-frame sequences with V and J called. Part of the clones is not carried over; for the studies checked, unresolved V genes explain less than half of this, and the remainder is unexplained. D and trimming were read from the DNA, whereas the V and J calls and clone size are those reported in that table. The sample table shows more than 85,000 clones, and roughly two fifths are seen once. The ten largest account for 0.79% of the sample.

The TCR was taken from a human donor with alopecia areata. Sequencing used CD4+ T cells sorted from blood.

The CDR3 region has the sequence CSVTRRVPYNEQFF. The nucleotides are TGCAGCGTTACCCGGCGGGTACCCTACAATGAGCAGTTCTTC. The receptor chain draws on TRBV29-1 and TRBJ2-1, with a tentative D gene TRBD2 over 5 matching bases. Spanning cysteine to phenylalanine, the CDR3 consists of 14 amino acids. Only CDR3 DNA is held: 42 bases, read in frame from base 1. CDR1 and CDR2 (SQVTM, ANQGSEA) derive from the germline V gene. A distance of 13 bases separates the germline ends of V and J, which lose 5 bases and 2 bases respectively.